This T cell receptor (beta chain) was obtained from a study of CD8 T cells in ankylosing spondylitis. In its sample, this clonotype was seen many times. No antigen is known for it. Germline V gene data show CDR1 as SGHDN and CDR2 as FVKESK. The ends were cut back, 2 bases at V and 6 bases at J, with 8 bases in the middle. The CDR3 covers 13 residues. Findings of the study overall: What seemed typical of ankylosing spondylitis blood was a TCR beta motif built from under 10 highly homologous variants.

Generation of TCR beta libraries employed quantitative 5'-RACE incorporating molecular barcodes. TCRdb re-called the 5' RACE reads with MiXCR, one entry per CDR3 protein. Here the sample spans 100,000 to 150,000 distinct CDR3 sequences, 10% to 12% being singletons. Sample: blood, either unsorted or a sorted T cell fraction (not recorded which). The chain joins TRBV14 to TRBJ2-1; D is possibly TRBD1 (5 bases). This receptor was identified in a female donor with ankylosing spondylitis or in good health (not recorded which). The CDR3 region has the DNA TGTGCCAGCAGCCAACGGCAGGGCAATGAGCAGTTCTTC. This gives the protein CASSQRQGNEQFF.